These 8 T cell receptor beta chains share one sample of origin, sequenced in a study of T cell responses to AZD1222 COVID-19 vaccine. The data were produced by immunoSEQ multiplex PCR, yet TCRdb's version contains in-frame clones alone and is incomplete. The table includes about 86,000 clones, approximately 82% detected once. The input for sequencing was peripheral blood, taken on day 0 of AZD1222 vaccination. The receptors here all came from an adult in good health.

On this clone: Given the absence of the conserved phenylalanine or tryptophan at the CDR3 end, a read error is likely. The DNA is left out, because the CDR3 cannot be placed on it with certainty; the CDR3 is given as TCRdb lists it. The chain is built from TRBV27 and TRBJ2-7; the DNA was not compared with TRBD2, the D call given in the table. The CDR3 region is 17 residues in length, termini included. From germline, CDR1 is MNHEY and CDR2 SMNVEV (reference sequence). CDR3 sequence reads: CASSLSGSTAQAGEIYL.

This clone was detected only once. The chain couples TRBV19 to TRBJ1-1, with 8 positions matching TRBD1. CDR1 and CDR2 from the germline V gene are LNHDA and SQIVND (reference sequence). Unmatched junction bases numbered 2, after V lost 0 bases and J lost 5 bases. This CDR3 contains 14 residues. The CDR3 sequence is CASSIDRDRTEAFF. In DNA, the CDR3 is TGTGCCAGTAGTATAGATCGGGACAGGACTGAAGCTTTCTTT.

The DNA of the CDR3 is TGTGCCAGCAGCTTACGAACGACCCTGGCGGATGAAAAACTGTTTTTT. Amino acid sequence: CASSLRTTLADEKLFF. V is TRBV13 and J is TRBJ1-4, with no clear D. CDR3 length: 16 residues. Germline V gene data show CDR1 as PRHDT and CDR2 as FYEKMQ (reference sequence). V was pared by 2 bases and J by 6 bases, with 16 bases between.

CDR3 amino acids: CASSSLAMNTGELFF. For the CDR3, the DNA is TGTGCCAGCAGCTCACTAGCGATGAACACCGGGGAGCTGTTTTTT. The V gene is TRBV7-2, the J gene TRBJ2-2, with 7 bases matching TRBD2. CDR3 length equals 15 residues. Germline V gene data show CDR1 as SGHTA and CDR2 as FQGNSA. Losses at the gene ends were 4 bases for V and 1 base for J; bases not matched to a gene: 3.

Regarding this clone: The sample has other DNA sequences that encode this CDR3 too. The chain combines TRBV7-9 with TRBJ1-1; D might be TRBD1 (5 bases). Trimming left V 1 base short and J 0 bases short, with 6 bases between. The CDR3 spans 14 residues. Germline V gene lookup returns CDR1 SEHNR and CDR2 FQNEAQ (reference sequence). The CDR3 DNA reads TGTGCCAGCAGCTTAGGGGGGTTGAACACTGAAGCTTTCTTT. As protein: CASSLGGLNTEAFF.

The gene calls are TRBV3-1 (or the pseudogene TRBV3-2) and TRBJ2-3, with 12 bases fitting TRBD1. This CDR3 is 17 amino acids long. Germline trimming cut 0 bases from V and 5 bases from J; bases unmatched to any gene: 6. Germline loops: CDR1 LGHDT, CDR2 YNNKEL (reference sequence). CDR3 protein: CASSQDWDRGHEDTQYF. The DNA for the CDR3 is TGTGCCAGCAGCCAAGATTGGGACAGGGGGCATGAAGATACGCAGTATTTT.

The chain carries TRBV13 and TRBJ1-6, with D unclear. Germline values: CDR1 PRHDT, CDR2 FYEKMQ (reference sequence). V lost 4 bases to trimming and J lost 7 bases, with 17 bases between them. This CDR3 spans 16 amino acids. The CDR3 here is CASSYFPGLGNSPLHF. Written as DNA, the CDR3 is TGTGCCAGCAGCTACTTTCCGGGATTGGGGAATTCACCCCTCCACTTT.

In DNA form, the CDR3 reads TGTGCCAGCAGTGAAGAGACTAGCGGAAACACAGATACGCAGTATTTT. Residues: CASSEETSGNTDTQYF. This sequence joins TRBV2 and TRBJ2-3, with TRBD2 identical over 9 bases. This CDR3 is 16 amino acids long. V lost 1 base, J lost 2 bases, and 4 bases stayed unmatched. CDR1 is SNHLY and CDR2 is FYNNEI in the germline V gene. The full variable domain, in which reference TRBV2 and TRBJ2-3 provide the parts outside the CDR3, is EPEVTQTPSHQVTQMGQEVILRCVPISNHLYFYWYRQILGQKVEFLVSFYNNEISEKSEIFDDQFSVERPDGSNFTLKIRSTKLEDSAMYFCASSEETSGNTDTQYFGPGTRLTVL.